This T cell receptor beta chain appears in the sequencing data of a study of shared clonotypes between healthy human individuals. Notes on the study in general: Sharing of clonotypes among donors was expected to vary with sequencing depth.

The table lists this clone with a few counts. Its target is not known. Profiled with immunoSEQ multiplex PCR; TCRdb holds only in-frame clones, not every one. The sample lists 850,000 to 1,200,000 clones, about 76% occurring once. The CDR3 runs to 13 residues. This chain links TRBV21-1 with TRBJ1-4. TRBV21-1 is classified as a pseudogene. Sequencing input: memory CD4+ T cells sorted from blood. Subset of the sample: CD45RA-negative fraction. This receptor was obtained from a man between 18 and 29 years old in good health. CDR3 sequence (DNA): TGTGCCAGCAGCAAGGGGGGCAGGGAAAAACTGTTTTTT. It specifies CASSKGGREKLFF.